These T cell receptor beta chains were read from a single sample in a study of blood T cell repertoires in COVID-19. Produced via immunoSEQ multiplex PCR; TCRdb's table is partial and in-frame only. The sample records about 300,000 clones, roughly 85% being singletons. What was sequenced was PBMCs or T cells enriched from blood (not recorded which). These receptors all come from a man aged 25 to 45 who had recovered from COVID-19. Both conserved end residues are part of each CDR3. D genes are given only for firm matches. The size field is filled for only some rows; it gives once, few, many or a size class.

NA	TRBD1	TRBV24-1	TRBJ1-1	CATSDSNSGTGATEAFF	TGTGCCACCAGTGATTCAAATTCCGGGACAGGGGCCACTGAAGCTTTCTTT
NA	TRBD1	TRBV5-1	TRBJ1-5	CASSPVQGALSQPQHF	TGCGCCAGCAGCCCGGTACAGGGGGCTCTCTCTCAGCCCCAGCATTTT
NA	TRBD1	TRBV14	TRBJ2-5	CASSPHTGAETQYF	TGTGCCAGCAGCCCGCATACAGGGGCCGAGACCCAGTACTTC
NA	NA	TRBV7-9	TRBJ1-1	CASSLGGVNTEAFF	TGTGCCAGCAGCTTAGGGGGGGTGAACACTGAAGCTTTCTTT
NA	NA	TRBV28	TRBJ2-1	CASTTGLGSYNEQFF	TGTGCCAGTACGACGGGACTTGGCTCCTACAATGAGCAGTTCTTC
NA	TRBD1	TRBV7-3	TRBJ1-6	CASSLSYRGYSPLHF	TGTGCCAGCAGCTTAAGTTACAGGGGTTATTCACCCCTCCACTTT
NA	NA	TRBV19	TRBJ1-2	CASRADGYTF	TGTGCCAGTAGGGCGGATGGCTACACCTTC
NA	NA	TRBV5-1	TRBJ2-3	CASSPAGPTDTQYF	TGCGCCAGCAGCCCGGCGGGGCCCACAGATACGCAGTATTTT
NA	TRBD1	TRBV5-4	TRBJ2-3	CASSSGQGTWDTQYF	TGTGCCAGCAGTTCCGGACAGGGGACTTGGGATACGCAGTATTTT
NA	NA	TRBV7-9	TRBJ2-7	CASSGTPGGYEQYF	TGTGCCAGCAGCGGGACTCCTGGAGGATACGAGCAGTACTTC
NA	NA	TRBV9	TRBJ1-3	CASSVDGQGNTIYF	TGTGCCAGCAGCGTAGACGGACAGGGAAACACCATATATTTT
NA	TRBD1	TRBV2	TRBJ1-6	CASSRYRTGNNSPLHF	TGTGCCAGCAGCCGATACAGGACAGGGAATAATTCACCCCTCCACTTT
once	NA	TRBV6-1	TRBJ1-2	CATLQGDYGYTF	TGTGCCACCCTCCAGGGTGACTATGGCTACACCTTC
NA	NA	TRBV5-1	TRBJ2-7	CASSKAGYYEQYF	TGCGCCAGCAGCAAGGCAGGGTACTACGAGCAGTACTTC
NA	TRBD1	TRBV6-2/TRBV6-3	TRBJ1-5	CASSYSSPRGISNQPQHF	TGTGCCAGCAGTTACTCGAGTCCCAGGGGGATTAGCAATCAGCCCCAGCATTTT
NA	NA	TRBV4-1	TRBJ2-1	CASSQDKDAGVYNEQFF	TGCGCCAGCAGCCAAGATAAGGATGCAGGGGTCTACAATGAGCAGTTCTTC
NA	NA	TRBV5-6	TRBJ1-2	CASSTGTGTLNYGYTF	TGTGCCAGCAGCACGGGGACCGGGACACTTAACTATGGCTACACCTTC
NA	TRBD1	TRBV29-1	TRBJ1-1	CSGTGDPPNTEAFF	TGCAGCGGGACAGGGGACCCTCCGAACACTGAAGCTTTCTTT
few	TRBD1	TRBV5-1	TRBJ1-1	CASSPGGFRDRDLNTEAFF	TGCGCCAGCAGCCCGGGGGGATTCCGGGACAGGGACCTGAACACTGAAGCTTTCTTT
NA	NA	TRBV19	TRBJ2-1	CASKKQGGQFF	TGTGCCAGCAAGAAGCAGGGTGGGCAGTTCTTC
NA	TRBD2	TRBV10-3	TRBJ2-7	CAISAGLAGSYEQYF	TGTGCCATCAGTGCGGGACTAGCTGGATCCTACGAGCAGTACTTC
NA	NA	TRBV18	TRBJ1-1	CASSLSTVNTEAFF	TGTGCCAGCTCACTATCGACAGTGAACACTGAAGCTTTCTTT
NA	NA	TRBV6-2/TRBV6-3	TRBJ2-2	CASSYSKSLATWTGELFF	TGTGCCAGCAGTTACTCGAAATCGCTAGCGACTTGGACCGGGGAGCTGTTTTTT
NA	TRBD1	TRBV5-1	TRBJ1-4	CASTPGGQGREKLFF	TGCGCCAGCACCCCTGGCGGACAGGGGAGGGAAAAACTGTTTTTT
NA	TRBD1	TRBV12-3/TRBV12-4	TRBJ1-4	CASSRQGGEKLFF	TGTGCCAGCAGCAGGCAGGGGGGAGAAAAACTGTTTTTT
NA	NA	TRBV21-1	TRBJ1-4	CASSKEGVSGEKLFF	TGTGCCAGCAGCAAAGAGGGGGTGAGTGGTGAAAAACTGTTTTTT
NA	NA	TRBV6-5	TRBJ1-1	CASRAGDTEAFF	TGTGCCAGCAGGGCAGGGGACACTGAAGCTTTCTTT
NA	NA	TRBV9	TRBJ1-2	CASSANPQGIFDYGYTF	TGTGCCAGCAGCGCTAACCCCCAGGGGATTTTTGACTATGGCTACACCTTC
few	NA	TRBV14	TRBJ1-1	CASSQIQSTEAFF	TGTGCCAGCAGCCAGATTCAGTCCACTGAAGCTTTCTTT
once	NA	TRBV5-6	TRBJ1-5	CASSFAVSNQPQHF	TGTGCCAGCAGCTTTGCGGTGAGCAATCAGCCCCAGCATTTT
NA	NA	TRBV6-5	TRBJ1-5	CASRSTGPANQPQHF	TGTGCCAGCAGGTCAACAGGCCCCGCGAATCAGCCCCAGCATTTT
once	TRBD2	TRBV13	TRBJ2-7	CASSITSGGFSYEQYF	TGTGCCAGCAGCATTACTAGCGGGGGATTCTCCTACGAGCAGTACTTC
NA	TRBD1	TRBV29-1	TRBJ2-1	CSARDRGQNEQFF	TGCAGCGCCCGGGACAGGGGGCAGAATGAGCAGTTCTTC
NA	NA	TRBV2	TRBJ1-2	CAVLRANYGYTF	TGTGCCGTACTACGAGCTAACTATGGCTACACCTTC